The sequence of this T cell receptor beta chain was determined in a study of cytomegalovirus exposure and HLA in healthy donors. Overall study: An earlier analysis identified 95 million to 120 million unique TCR beta sequences in 150 million to 200 million T cells.

In this sample, this clone turned up a few times. In the PCR, 60 Vbeta and 13 Jbeta primers were used. Sequencing was performed with immunoSEQ multiplex PCR; in TCRdb, only in-frame clones are kept and a portion is missing. The profile shows roughly 86,000 clones, about two thirds of them singletons. Donors likely had unrecorded immune exposures despite being nominally healthy when sampled. The source material was PBMCs. The source of this sequence is a man in his fifties or sixties in good health and CMV-seronegative.

The CDR3 nucleotides read TGTGCTATCCGGGAGGCGGGAGTGGGGGCCGGAGGGCAGTATTTT. Protein sequence: CAIREAGVGAGGQYF. V gene TRBV28 combines with J gene TRBJ2-3; D may be TRBD2 (7 bases). Germline V gene lookup returns CDR1 MDHEN and CDR2 SYDVKM. The CDR3 runs to 15 residues.